A single sample is the source of the 13 T cell receptor beta chains below, sequenced in a study of cytomegalovirus exposure and HLA in healthy donors. The PCR made use of 60 Vbeta and 13 Jbeta primers. Some clones are missing from TCRdb's copy, which holds only in-frame ones; the method was immunoSEQ multiplex PCR. The table includes 150,000 to 200,000 clones, 65% to 70% detected once. The sample comprised PBMCs. Receptors originate from a man in his thirties or forties in good health and CMV-seropositive.

This chain links TRBV27 with TRBJ2-7, with TRBD1 identical over 7 bases. Trimming at V came to 5 bases and at J to 4 bases, leaving 8 bases not matched to a gene. The CDR3 has 14 amino acids. Germline assignment: CDR1 MNHEY and CDR2 SMNVEV (reference sequence). CDR3 DNA sequence: TGTGCCAGCAGTCAGCGACAGGGACCGTACGAGCAGTACTTC. The encoded protein is CASSQRQGPYEQYF.

The rearrangement links TRBV19 to TRBJ2-7; D is unresolved. Trimming took 6 bases from V and 4 from J, leaving 10 bases between them. The germline V gene has CDR1 LNHDA and CDR2 SQIVND (reference sequence). The CDR3 consists of 12 residues. The chain's CDR3 is CASRLSRYEQYF. The CDR3, as DNA: TGTGCCAGTAGACTAAGCCGATACGAGCAGTACTTC.

The chain recombines TRBV5-5 with TRBJ2-2; 12 bases match TRBD2. V gave up 5 bases and J gave up 10 bases; unmatched junction bases: 12. Germline CDR1 reads SGHKS; CDR2 reads YYEKEE (reference sequence). The CDR3 has 16 amino acids. CDR3 nucleotide sequence: TGTGCCAGCAGACCCCTAGCGGGAGGGGATCCGTCGGAGCTGTTTTTT. Protein product: CASRPLAGGDPSELFF. Combining the CDR3 with reference TRBV5-5 and TRBJ2-2 gives the whole variable domain DAGVTQSPTHLIKTRGQQVTLRCSPISGHKSVSWYQQVLGQGPQFIFQYYEKEERGRGNFPDRFSARQFPNYSSELNVNALLLGDSALYLCASRPLAGGDPSELFFGEGSRLTVL.

The table lists this clone with a count of one. This chain joins TRBV15 and TRBJ1-1; D gene ambiguous. The CDR3 consists of 14 residues. CDR1 and CDR2 from the germline V gene are LNHNV and YYDKDF (reference sequence). With 1 base removed from V and 6 bases from J, the gap between germline ends came to 12 bases. Written as DNA, the CDR3 is TGTGCCACCAGCAGAGGCGAGGGCGCAGCTGAAGCTTTCTTT. It codes for CATSRGEGAAEAFF.

This clone occurred a few times. The CDR3 bases are TGTGCCAGCAGCGCTAATCTGAACACTGAAGCTTTCTTT. It encodes CASSANLNTEAFF. V gene TRBV14 combines with J gene TRBJ1-1; D remains unclear. The germline V gene encodes CDR1 SGHDN and CDR2 FVKESK. This CDR3 contains 13 residues. The V gene lost 5 bases and the J gene lost 0 bases, with 7 bases spanning the gap.

V and J are TRBV30 and TRBJ1-2; D gene uncertain. The ends were cut back, 4 bases at V and 6 bases at J, with 12 bases in the middle. The V gene's germline CDR1 is GTSNPN and CDR2 SVGIG (reference sequence). The CDR3 sequence is 12 residues long. The CDR3 spells CAWMRGLNGYTF. The DNA of the CDR3 is TGTGCCTGGATGCGGGGTTTAAATGGCTACACCTTC.

This rearrangement joins TRBV7-8 to TRBJ2-1; TRBD2 matches 9 bases. This CDR3 contains 15 residues. J gave up 10 bases and V 4 bases, and 11 bases lay outside the gene matches. CDR1 is SGHVS and CDR2 is FQNEAQ in the germline V gene. CDR3 amino acids: CASSSFSGREVEQFF. In nucleotides, the CDR3 is TGTGCCAGCAGCTCATTTAGCGGGAGAGAGGTAGAGCAGTTCTTC. Together with reference TRBV7-8 and TRBJ2-1, the CDR3 gives the full variable domain: GAGVSQSPRYKVAKRGQDVALRCDPISGHVSLFWYQQALGQGPEFLTYFQNEAQLDKSGLPSDRFFAERPEGSVSTLKIQRTQQEDSAVYLCASSSFSGREVEQFFGPGTRLTVL.

V is TRBV6-5 and J is TRBJ2-3; D not resolved. Germline V gene sequence: CDR1 MNHEY, CDR2 SVGAGI. The CDR3 runs to 15 residues. V was shortened by 2 bases and J by 0 bases, with 9 bases between the two germline ends. CDR3 amino acids: CASSYLTRSTDTQYF. The CDR3, as DNA: TGTGCCAGCAGTTACCTAACTCGGAGCACAGATACGCAGTATTTT.

This chain connects TRBV6-5 to TRBJ2-7; TRBD1 is a possible D gene (6 bases). Germline values: CDR1 MNHEY, CDR2 SVGAGI. CDR3 size: 15 residues. The germline V and J ends were trimmed by 5 bases and 2 bases, with 16 bases remaining between them. In nucleotides, the CDR3 is TGTGCCAGCAGTGCACAGGGTGTCCCTACCTACGAGCAGTACTTC. Translating it yields CASSAQGVPTYEQYF.

The rearrangement uses TRBV28 and TRBJ2-3; no definite D call. V was pared by 5 bases and J by 8 bases, with 14 bases between. The germline V gene encodes CDR1 MDHEN and CDR2 SYDVKM. The CDR3 sequence is 13 residues long. The CDR3 DNA reads as TGTGCCAGCAGTCTTTCAAGCTTCGGTACGCAGTATTTT. Protein product: CASSLSSFGTQYF.

In DNA, the CDR3 is TGTGCCAGCAGCGACACAGGGGTTGTAGCTTTCTTT. Translated: CASSDTGVVAFF. V gene TRBV7-3 combines with J gene TRBJ1-1, with TRBD1 matching over 7 bases. The length of the CDR3 is 12 residues. Trimming took 5 bases from V and 10 from J; bases not matched to a gene: 7. Germline loops: CDR1 SGHTA, CDR2 FQGTGA.

This chain links TRBV5-1 with TRBJ2-5, with D tentatively TRBD1 (6 bases). V was cut by 2 bases and J by 7 bases, with 18 bases left in between. Germline V lookup: CDR1 SGHRS, CDR2 YFSETQ. The CDR3 loop spans 15 amino acids. CDR3 residues: CASSFSGTQAGTQYF. The CDR3 DNA reads TGCGCCAGCAGCTTTTCCGGGACACAGGCGGGGACCCAGTACTTC.

This clone was observed a single time. The CDR3 nucleotides are TGTGCCAGCAGCTTAGTTATGGGACAGCTCTACAATGAGCAGTTCTTC. Protein product: CASSLVMGQLYNEQFF. This sequence joins TRBV7-8 and TRBJ2-1; 7 bases agree with TRBD1. Germline CDR1 reads SGHVS; CDR2 reads FQNEAQ. There are 16 residues in the CDR3. The V segment lost 1 base and the J segment 3 bases; nucleotides outside the gene matches: 6.